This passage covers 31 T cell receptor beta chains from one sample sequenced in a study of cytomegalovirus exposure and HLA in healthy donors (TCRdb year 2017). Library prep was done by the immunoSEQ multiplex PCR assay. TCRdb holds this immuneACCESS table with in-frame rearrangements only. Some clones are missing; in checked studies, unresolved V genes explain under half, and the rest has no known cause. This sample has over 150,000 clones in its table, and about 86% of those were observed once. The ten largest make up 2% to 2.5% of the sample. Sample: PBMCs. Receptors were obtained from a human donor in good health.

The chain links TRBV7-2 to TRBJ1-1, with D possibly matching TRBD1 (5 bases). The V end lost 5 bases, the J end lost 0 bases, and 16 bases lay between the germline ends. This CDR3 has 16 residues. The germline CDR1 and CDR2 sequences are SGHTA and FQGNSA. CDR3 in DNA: TGTGCCAGCAGCGAGTTAGGGGTGTTCATGAACACTGAAGCTTTCTTT. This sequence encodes CASSELGVFMNTEAFF.

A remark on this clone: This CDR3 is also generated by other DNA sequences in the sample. The chain's CDR3 is CASSVDGGSYNEQFF. In DNA form, the CDR3 reads TGTGCCAGCAGCGTGGACGGGGGCTCCTACAATGAGCAGTTCTTC. V gene TRBV9 combines with J gene TRBJ2-1, with D perhaps TRBD2 (6 bases). Germline lookup yields CDR1 SGDLS and CDR2 YYNGEE. There are 15 residues in the CDR3. V lost 2 bases to trimming and J lost 0 bases, with 9 bases between them.

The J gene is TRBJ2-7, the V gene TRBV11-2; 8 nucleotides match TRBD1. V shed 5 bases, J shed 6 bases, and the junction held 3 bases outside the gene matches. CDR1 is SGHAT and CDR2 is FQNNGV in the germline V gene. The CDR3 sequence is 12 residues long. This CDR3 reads CASSPGQGEQYF. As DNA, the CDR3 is TGTGCCAGCAGCCCCGGACAGGGCGAGCAGTACTTC.

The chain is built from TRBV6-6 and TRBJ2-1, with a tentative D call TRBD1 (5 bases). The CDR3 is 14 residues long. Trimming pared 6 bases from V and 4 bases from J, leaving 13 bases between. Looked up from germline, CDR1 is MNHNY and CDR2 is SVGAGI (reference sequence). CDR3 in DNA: TGTGCCAGCAGCGACCTAACAGGTTACAATGAGCAGTTCTTC. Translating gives CASSDLTGYNEQFF.

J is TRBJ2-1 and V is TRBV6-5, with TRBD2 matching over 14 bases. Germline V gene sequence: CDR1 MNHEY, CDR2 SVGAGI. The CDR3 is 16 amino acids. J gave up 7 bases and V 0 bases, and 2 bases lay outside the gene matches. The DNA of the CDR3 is TGTGCCAGCAGTTACTCTAGGACTAGCGGGAGGAATGAGCAGTTCTTC. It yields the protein CASSYSRTSGRNEQFF.

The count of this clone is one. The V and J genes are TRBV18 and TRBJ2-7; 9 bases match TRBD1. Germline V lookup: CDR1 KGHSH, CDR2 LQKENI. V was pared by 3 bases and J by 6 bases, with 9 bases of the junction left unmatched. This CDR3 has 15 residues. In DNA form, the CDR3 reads TGTGCCAGCTCACCCACGGGACAGGGAAATCGCGAGCAGTACTTC. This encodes CASSPTGQGNREQYF.

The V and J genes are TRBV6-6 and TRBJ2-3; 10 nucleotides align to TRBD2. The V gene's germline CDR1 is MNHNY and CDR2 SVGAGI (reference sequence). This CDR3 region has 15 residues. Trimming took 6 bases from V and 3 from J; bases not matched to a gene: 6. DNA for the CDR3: TGTGCCAGCAGCCCCGCTAGCGGGAGAACAGATACGCAGTATTTT. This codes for CASSPASGRTDTQYF.

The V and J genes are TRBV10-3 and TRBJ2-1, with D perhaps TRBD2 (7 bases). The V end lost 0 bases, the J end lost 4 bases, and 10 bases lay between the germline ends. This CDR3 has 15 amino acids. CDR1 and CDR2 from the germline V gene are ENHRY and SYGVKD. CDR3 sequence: CAISESGGAYNEQFF. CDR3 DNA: TGTGCCATCAGTGAGTCTGGGGGGGCTTACAATGAGCAGTTCTTC.

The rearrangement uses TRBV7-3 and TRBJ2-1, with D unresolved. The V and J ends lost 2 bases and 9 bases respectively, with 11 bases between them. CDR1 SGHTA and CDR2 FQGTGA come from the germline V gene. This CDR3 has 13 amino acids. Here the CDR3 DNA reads TGTGCCAGCAGCTTATTGGCCGTGGCTGAGCAGTTCTTC. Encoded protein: CASSLLAVAEQFF.

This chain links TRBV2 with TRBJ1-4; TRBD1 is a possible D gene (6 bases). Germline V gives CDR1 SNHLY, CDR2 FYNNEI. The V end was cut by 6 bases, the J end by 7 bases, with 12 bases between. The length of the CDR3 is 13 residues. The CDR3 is CASRTGQTEKLFF. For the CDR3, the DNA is TGTGCCAGCAGGACCGGACAGACTGAAAAACTGTTTTTT.

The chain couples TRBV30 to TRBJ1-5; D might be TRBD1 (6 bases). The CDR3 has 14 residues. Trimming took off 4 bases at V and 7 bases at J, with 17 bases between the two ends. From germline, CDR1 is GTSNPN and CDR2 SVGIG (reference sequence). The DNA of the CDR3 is TGTGCCTGGACATCGGGACACACAGGGCAGCCCCAGCATTTT. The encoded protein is CAWTSGHTGQPQHF.

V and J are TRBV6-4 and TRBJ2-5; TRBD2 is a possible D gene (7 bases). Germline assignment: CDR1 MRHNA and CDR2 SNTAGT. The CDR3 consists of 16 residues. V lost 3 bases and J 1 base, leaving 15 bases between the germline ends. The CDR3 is CASSEGQGGGQETQYF. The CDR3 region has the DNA TGTGCCAGCAGTGAAGGGCAGGGAGGGGGCCAAGAGACCCAGTACTTC.

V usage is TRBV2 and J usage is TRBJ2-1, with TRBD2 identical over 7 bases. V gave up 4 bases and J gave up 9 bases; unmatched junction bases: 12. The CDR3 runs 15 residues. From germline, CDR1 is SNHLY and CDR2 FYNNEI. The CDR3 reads CASSVPGGHIGEQFF. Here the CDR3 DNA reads TGTGCCAGCAGTGTACCGGGAGGCCATATCGGTGAGCAGTTCTTC.

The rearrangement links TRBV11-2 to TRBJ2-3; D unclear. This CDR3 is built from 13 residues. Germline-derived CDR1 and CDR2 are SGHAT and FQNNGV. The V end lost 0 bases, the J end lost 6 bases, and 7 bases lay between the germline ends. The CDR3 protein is CASSLERSDTQYF. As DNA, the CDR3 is TGTGCCAGCAGCTTAGAGCGGTCCGATACGCAGTATTTT.

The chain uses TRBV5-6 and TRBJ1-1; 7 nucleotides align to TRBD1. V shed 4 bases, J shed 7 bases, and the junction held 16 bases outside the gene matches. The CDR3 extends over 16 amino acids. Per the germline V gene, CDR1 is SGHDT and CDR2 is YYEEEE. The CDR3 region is CASSPLAPGQLNEAFF. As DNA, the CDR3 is TGTGCCAGCAGCCCCCTGGCTCCGGGACAGCTAAATGAAGCTTTCTTT.

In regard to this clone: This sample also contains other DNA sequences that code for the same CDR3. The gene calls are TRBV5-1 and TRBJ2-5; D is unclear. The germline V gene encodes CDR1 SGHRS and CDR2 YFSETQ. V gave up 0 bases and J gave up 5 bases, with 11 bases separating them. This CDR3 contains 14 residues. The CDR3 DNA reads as TGCGCCAGCAGCTTGGGGCAGGCCTCGGAGACCCAGTACTTC. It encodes CASSLGQASETQYF.

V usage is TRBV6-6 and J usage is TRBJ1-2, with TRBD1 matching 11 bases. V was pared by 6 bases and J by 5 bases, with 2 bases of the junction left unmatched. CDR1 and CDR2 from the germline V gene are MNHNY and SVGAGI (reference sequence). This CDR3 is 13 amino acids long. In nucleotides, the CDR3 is TGTGCCAGCAGGGGGACAGGGGGATATGGCTACACCTTC. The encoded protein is CASRGTGGYGYTF.

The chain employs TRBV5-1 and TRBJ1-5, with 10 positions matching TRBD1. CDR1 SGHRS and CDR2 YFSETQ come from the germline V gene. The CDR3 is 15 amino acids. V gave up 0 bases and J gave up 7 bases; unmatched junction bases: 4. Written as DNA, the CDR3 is TGCGCCAGCAGCTTGGGGGGGACAGGGGCCCAGCCCCAGCATTTT. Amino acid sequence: CASSLGGTGAQPQHF.

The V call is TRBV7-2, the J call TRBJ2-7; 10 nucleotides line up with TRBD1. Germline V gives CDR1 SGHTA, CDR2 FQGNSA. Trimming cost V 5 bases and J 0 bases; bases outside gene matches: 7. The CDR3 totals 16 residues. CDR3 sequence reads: CASSPRTGGFSYEQYF. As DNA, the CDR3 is TGTGCCAGCAGCCCCCGGACAGGGGGTTTCTCCTACGAGCAGTACTTC.

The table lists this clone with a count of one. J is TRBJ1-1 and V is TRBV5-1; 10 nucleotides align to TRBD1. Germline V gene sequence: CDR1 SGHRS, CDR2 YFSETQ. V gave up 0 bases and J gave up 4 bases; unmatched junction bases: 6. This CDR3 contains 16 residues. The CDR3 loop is CASSLDDRGLGTEAFF. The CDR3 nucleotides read TGCGCCAGCAGCTTGGACGACAGGGGGCTTGGCACTGAAGCTTTCTTT.

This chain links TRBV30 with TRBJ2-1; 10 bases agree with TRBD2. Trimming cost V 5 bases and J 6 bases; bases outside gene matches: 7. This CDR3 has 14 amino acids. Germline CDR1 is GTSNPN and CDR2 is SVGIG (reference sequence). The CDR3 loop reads CAWVPGLASNEQFF. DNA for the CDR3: TGTGCCTGGGTACCGGGACTAGCGTCCAATGAGCAGTTCTTC. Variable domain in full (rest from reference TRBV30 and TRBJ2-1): SQTIHQWPATLVQPVGSPLSLECTVEGTSNPNLYWYRQAAGRGLQLLFYSVGIGQISSEVPQNLSASRPQDRQFILSSKKLLLSDSGFYLCAWVPGLASNEQFFGPGTRLTVL.

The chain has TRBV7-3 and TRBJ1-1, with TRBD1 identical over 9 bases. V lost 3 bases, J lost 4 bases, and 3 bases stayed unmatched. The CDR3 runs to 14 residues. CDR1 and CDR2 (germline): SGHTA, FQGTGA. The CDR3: CASSFGTGSTEAFF. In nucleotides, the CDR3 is TGTGCCAGCAGCTTCGGGACAGGGTCCACTGAAGCTTTCTTT.

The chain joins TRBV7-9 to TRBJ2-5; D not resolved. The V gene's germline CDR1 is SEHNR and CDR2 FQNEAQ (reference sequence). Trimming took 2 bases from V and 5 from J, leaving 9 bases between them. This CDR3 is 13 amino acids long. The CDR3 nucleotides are TGTGCCAGCAGCTTAATATCTTTGGAGACCCAGTACTTC. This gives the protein CASSLISLETQYF.

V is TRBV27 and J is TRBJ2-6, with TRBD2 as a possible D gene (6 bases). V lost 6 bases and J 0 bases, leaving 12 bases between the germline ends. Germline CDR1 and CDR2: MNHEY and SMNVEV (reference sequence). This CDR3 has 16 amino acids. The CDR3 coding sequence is TGTGCCAGCAGGGGACTCCCAAGCTCTGGGGCCAACGTCCTGACTTTC. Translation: CASRGLPSSGANVLTF.

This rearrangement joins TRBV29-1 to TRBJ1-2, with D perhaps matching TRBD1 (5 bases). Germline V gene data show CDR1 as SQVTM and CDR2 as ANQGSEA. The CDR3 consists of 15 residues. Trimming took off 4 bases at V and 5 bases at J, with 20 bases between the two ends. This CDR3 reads CSVGKGGAVGYGYTF. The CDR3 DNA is TGCAGCGTTGGGAAGGGTGGGGCGGTGGGGTATGGCTACACCTTC.

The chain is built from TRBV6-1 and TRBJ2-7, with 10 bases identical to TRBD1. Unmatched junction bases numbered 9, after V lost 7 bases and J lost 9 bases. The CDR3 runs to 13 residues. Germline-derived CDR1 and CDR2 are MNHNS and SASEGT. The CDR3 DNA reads TGTGCCAGCACCCCGACAGGGGGCCTTCGGCAGTACTTC. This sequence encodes CASTPTGGLRQYF.

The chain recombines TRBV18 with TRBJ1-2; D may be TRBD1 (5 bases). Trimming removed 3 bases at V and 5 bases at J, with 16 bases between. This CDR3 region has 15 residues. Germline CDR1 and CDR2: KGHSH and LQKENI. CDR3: CASSPLQQVDYGYTF. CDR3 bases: TGTGCCAGCTCACCGCTTCAACAGGTAGATTATGGCTACACCTTC.

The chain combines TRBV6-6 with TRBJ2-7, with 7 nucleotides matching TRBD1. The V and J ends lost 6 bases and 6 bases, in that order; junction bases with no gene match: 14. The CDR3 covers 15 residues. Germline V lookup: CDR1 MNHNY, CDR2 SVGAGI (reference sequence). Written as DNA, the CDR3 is TGTGCCAGCAGCAGGGGGAAGGGGTTTCCCCTCGAGCAGTACTTC. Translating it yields CASSRGKGFPLEQYF.

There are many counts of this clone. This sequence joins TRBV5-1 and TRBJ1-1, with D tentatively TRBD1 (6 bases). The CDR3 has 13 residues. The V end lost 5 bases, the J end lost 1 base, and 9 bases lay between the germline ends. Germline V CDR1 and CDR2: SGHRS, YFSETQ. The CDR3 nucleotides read TGCGCCAGCAGACGACAGGAGAACACTGAAGCTTTCTTT. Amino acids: CASRRQENTEAFF.

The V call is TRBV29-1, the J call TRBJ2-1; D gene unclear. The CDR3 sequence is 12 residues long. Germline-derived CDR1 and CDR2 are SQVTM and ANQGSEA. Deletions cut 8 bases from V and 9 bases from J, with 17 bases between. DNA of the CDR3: TGCAGCCTCTCGACGAGCTCGGGTGAGCAGTTCTTC. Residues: CSLSTSSGEQFF.

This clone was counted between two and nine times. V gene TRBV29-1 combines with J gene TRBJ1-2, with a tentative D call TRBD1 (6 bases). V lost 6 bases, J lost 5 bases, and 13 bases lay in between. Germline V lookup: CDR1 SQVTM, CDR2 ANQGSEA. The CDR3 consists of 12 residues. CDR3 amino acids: CSVAGTSYGYTF. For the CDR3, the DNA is TGCAGCGTAGCCGGGACATCGTATGGCTACACCTTC.